The 31 T cell receptor beta chains below all came from one sample that was sequenced in a study of T cell responses to AZD1222 COVID-19 vaccine. Using immunoSEQ multiplex PCR, the repertoire was profiled, and TCRdb retains in-frame clones only, with some absent. This table holds around 130,000 clones, over 90% found once. Material: peripheral blood, obtained on day 0 of AZD1222 vaccination. Every receptor here comes from an adult in good health.

The rearrangement links TRBV7-9 to TRBJ1-1; D possibly corresponds to TRBD1 (6 bases). Germline V gene lookup returns CDR1 SEHNR and CDR2 FQNEAQ (reference sequence). CDR3 length equals 15 residues. With 5 bases removed from V and 5 bases from J, the gap between germline ends came to 18 bases. CDR3 sequence: CASSLPGGRGTEAFF. The DNA of the CDR3 is TGTGCCAGCAGCCTTCCCGGGGGGCGCGGGACTGAAGCTTTCTTT.

V gene TRBV4-1 combines with J gene TRBJ1-1; possibly TRBD1 for D (6 bases). With 6 bases removed from V and 3 bases from J, the gap between germline ends came to 11 bases. This CDR3 contains 13 residues. The germline V gene has CDR1 MGHRA and CDR2 YSYEKL. CDR3 sequence (DNA): TGCGCCAGCAGGTACAGGGCCGACACTGAAGCTTTCTTT. It translates to CASRYRADTEAFF.

As for this clone: One junction end disagrees with the germline gene, perhaps due to a read error. The chain employs TRBV24-1 and TRBJ2-3, with 7 bases fitting TRBD2. The germline CDR1 and CDR2 sequences are KGHDR and SFDVKD. This CDR3 contains 13 residues. The CDR3 loop is CATSEGGGDTQYF. DNA of the CDR3: TGTGCCACTAGTGAGGGCGGGGGAGATACGCAGTATTTT.

This chain links TRBV18 with TRBJ1-5; 8 nucleotides agree with TRBD1. The CDR3 is 13 residues long. Germline V gene lookup returns CDR1 KGHSH and CDR2 LQKENI. V gave up 3 bases and J gave up 6 bases; unmatched junction bases: 1. CDR3 protein: CASSPDRGQPQHF. The CDR3, as DNA: TGTGCCAGCTCACCCGACAGGGGTCAGCCCCAGCATTTT.

This sequence joins TRBV28 and TRBJ1-3; 11 bases line up with TRBD1. The CDR3 extends over 16 amino acids. Losses at the gene ends were 5 bases for V and 3 bases for J; bases not matched to a gene: 6. Germline CDR1 and CDR2: MDHEN and SYDVKM. For the CDR3, the DNA is TGTGCCAGCAGTCCGACGGGGACAGGGGGTGGAAACACCATATATTTT. Residues: CASSPTGTGGGNTIYF.

The V and J genes are TRBV5-6 and TRBJ1-4, with TRBD1 as a possible D gene (6 bases). Trimming pared 0 bases from V and 9 bases from J, leaving 15 bases between. This CDR3 region has 15 residues. Germline V gene sequence: CDR1 SGHDT, CDR2 YYEEEE. The CDR3 DNA reads TGTGCCAGCAGCTTGGTCTCACCGGGACACCAAAAACTGTTTTTT. This codes for CASSLVSPGHQKLFF.

CDR3 region: CASSLSPSGELFF. In DNA, the CDR3 is TGTGCCAGCAGCTTATCGCCGTCCGGGGAGCTGTTTTTT. This chain connects TRBV13 to TRBJ2-2, with D hard to call. Deletions cut 2 bases from V and 6 bases from J, with 7 bases between. CDR3 length: 13 amino acids. Germline V gene data show CDR1 as PRHDT and CDR2 as FYEKMQ (reference sequence).

This clone has only one observation. Other DNA sequences within the sample encode an identical CDR3. The genes are TRBV9 and TRBJ1-2; TRBD1 agrees at 8 bases. Germline CDR1 reads SGDLS; CDR2 reads YYNGEE. This CDR3 is 14 amino acids long. The V segment lost 0 bases and the J segment 2 bases; nucleotides outside the gene matches: 0. DNA of the CDR3: TGTGCCAGCAGCGTAGGACAGGGGAACTATGGCTACACCTTC. Its translation: CASSVGQGNYGYTF.

The CDR3 DNA reads TGTGCCAGCACCCCGGGGGTCGGAAACACCATATATTTT. Encoded protein: CASTPGVGNTIYF. The chain uses TRBV2 and TRBJ1-3; perhaps TRBD1 as D (5 bases). V gave up 7 bases and J gave up 4 bases, with 11 bases separating them. The germline CDR1 and CDR2 sequences are SNHLY and FYNNEI. The CDR3 is made up of 13 amino acids. Filled out from reference TRBV2 and TRBJ1-3, the complete variable domain reads EPEVTQTPSHQVTQMGQEVILRCVPISNHLYFYWYRQILGQKVEFLVSFYNNEISEKSEIFDDQFSVERPDGSNFTLKIRSTKLEDSAMYFCASTPGVGNTIYFGEGSWLTVV.

The CDR3 spells CASSPDGGRGLGNQPQHF. The CDR3 DNA reads as TGTGCCAGCTCACCAGATGGGGGTCGAGGTCTTGGCAATCAGCCCCAGCATTTT. The gene calls are TRBV18 and TRBJ1-5, with D possibly matching TRBD1 (5 bases). Germline CDR1 reads KGHSH; CDR2 reads LQKENI. The CDR3 consists of 18 residues. V lost 2 bases to trimming and J lost 2 bases, with 19 bases between them.

This clone was observed a few times. The rearrangement joins TRBV5-5 to TRBJ1-2, with D unresolved. Germline assignment: CDR1 SGHKS and CDR2 YYEKEE (reference sequence). The CDR3 covers 13 residues. The V gene lost 3 bases and the J gene lost 6 bases, with 12 bases spanning the gap. CDR3 sequence (DNA): TGTGCCAGCAGCTCGGCGACTCTCGATGGCTACACCTTC. Its translation is CASSSATLDGYTF.

The rearrangement joins TRBV7-8 to TRBJ2-1, with D unclear. This CDR3 spans 16 amino acids. The V gene's germline CDR1 is SGHVS and CDR2 FQNEAQ. Trimming took off 2 bases at V and 0 bases at J, with 11 bases between the two ends. CDR3 in amino acids: CASSLTITSSYNEQFF. The CDR3 DNA reads TGTGCCAGCAGCTTAACGATCACGAGCTCCTACAATGAGCAGTTCTTC.

The chain joins TRBV7-2 to TRBJ1-6; possibly TRBD1 for D (5 bases). CDR1 SGHTA and CDR2 FQGNSA come from the germline V gene. Trimming left V 1 base short and J 6 bases short, with 10 bases between. This CDR3 is built from 15 residues. The CDR3: CASSLVGGSNSPLHF. For the CDR3, the DNA is TGTGCCAGCAGCTTAGTTGGGGGGTCTAATTCACCCCTCCACTTT.

The chain employs TRBV7-3 and TRBJ2-1; TRBD2 matches 8 bases. Trimming at V came to 5 bases and at J to 6 bases, leaving 6 bases not matched to a gene. This CDR3 has 14 amino acids. Per germline, CDR1 SGHTA and CDR2 FQGTGA. In nucleotides, the CDR3 is TGTGCCAGCAGCCCTCTCGGGGGGGGCAATGAGCAGTTCTTC. It encodes CASSPLGGGNEQFF. The full variable domain, its missing parts supplied by reference TRBV7-3 and TRBJ2-1, is GAGVSQTPSNKVTEKGKYVELRCDPISGHTALYWYRQSLGQGPEFLIYFQGTGAADDSGLPNDRFFAVRPEGSVSTLKIQRTERGDSAVYLCASSPLGGGNEQFFGPGTRLTVL.

This rearrangement joins TRBV6-5 to TRBJ1-2; the D gene is possibly TRBD1 (6 bases). Trimming left V 2 bases short and J 7 bases short, with 20 bases between. CDR1 and CDR2 from the germline V gene are MNHEY and SVGAGI. The CDR3 sequence is 16 residues long. The CDR3 protein is CASSYAWRDNKSGYTF. For the CDR3, the DNA is TGTGCCAGCAGTTACGCTTGGCGGGACAACAAAAGTGGCTACACCTTC.

V and J are TRBV5-1 and TRBJ1-1, with D possibly TRBD1 on 5 matching bases. Trimming removed 3 bases at V and 1 base at J, with 7 bases between. Germline assignment: CDR1 SGHRS and CDR2 YFSETQ. CDR3 length: 13 amino acids. This CDR3 is CASSSTGNTEAFF. The CDR3 nucleotides are TGCGCCAGCAGCTCCACAGGGAACACTGAAGCTTTCTTT.

This clone was seen only once. The rearrangement uses TRBV5-6 and TRBJ1-4; D is undetermined. Deletions cut 1 base from V and 10 bases from J, with 11 bases between. This CDR3 comprises 13 residues. Germline V gene data show CDR1 as SGHDT and CDR2 as YYEEEE. CDR3 sequence reads: CASSLTPTGKLFF. The CDR3, as DNA: TGTGCCAGCAGCTTGACCCCCACTGGAAAACTGTTTTTT.

The chain is built from TRBV19 and TRBJ2-3; D is undetermined. Germline V gene data show CDR1 as LNHDA and CDR2 as SQIVND (reference sequence). The V gene lost 6 bases and the J gene lost 0 bases, with 13 bases spanning the gap. This CDR3 region has 15 residues. In DNA, the CDR3 is TGTGCCAGTAGAGATAGGGCCCCTAGCACAGATACGCAGTATTTT. Amino acid sequence: CASRDRAPSTDTQYF. The variable domain in full, with the rest retrieved from reference TRBV19 and TRBJ2-3, is DGGITQSPKYLFRKEGQNVTLSCEQNLNHDAMYWYRQDPGQGLRLIYYSQIVNDFQKGDIAEGYSVSREKKESFPLTVTSAQKNPTAFYLCASRDRAPSTDTQYFGPGTRLTVL.

V gene TRBV5-5 combines with J gene TRBJ1-1; no firm D call. Trimming cost V 0 bases and J 1 base, with 16 bases left between them. This CDR3 region has 17 residues. The germline gives CDR1 SGHKS, CDR2 YYEKEE (reference sequence). The CDR3 DNA follows: TGTGCCAGCAGCTTGGACACGGTGATTCGCCGGAACACTGAAGCTTTCTTT. Translation gives CASSLDTVIRRNTEAFF.

This clone was detected once. V and J are TRBV18 and TRBJ2-7; possibly TRBD1 for D (7 bases). Germline V lookup: CDR1 KGHSH, CDR2 LQKENI. The CDR3 is made up of 14 amino acids. The V end lost 0 bases, the J end lost 6 bases, and 12 bases lay between the germline ends. CDR3 bases: TGTGCCAGCTCACCACCCCCAGGGGGGACCGAGCAGTACTTC. Its translation: CASSPPPGGTEQYF. Filled out from reference TRBV18 and TRBJ2-7, the complete variable domain reads NAGVMQNPRHLVRRRGQEARLRCSPMKGHSHVYWYRQLPEEGLKFMVYLQKENIIDESGMPKERFSAEFPKEGPSILRIQQVVRGDSAAYFCASSPPPGGTEQYFGPGTRLTVT.

The chain joins TRBV6-5 to TRBJ1-2; TRBD1 is a possible D gene (5 bases). CDR1 is MNHEY and CDR2 is SVGAGI in the germline V gene. The ends were cut back, 3 bases at V and 2 bases at J, with 10 bases in the middle. The CDR3 totals 14 residues. For the CDR3, the DNA is TGTGCCAGCAGTTATGATGGGGACAACTATGGCTACACCTTC. It specifies CASSYDGDNYGYTF.

The rearrangement uses TRBV10-3 and TRBJ1-2; TRBD1 agrees at 8 bases. With V trimmed by 7 bases and J by 8 bases, 9 bases remained unmatched. CDR1 is ENHRY, CDR2 SYGVKD, per germline. This CDR3 has 13 residues. CDR3 in amino acids: CAINRQGKRGYTF. CDR3 coding DNA: TGTGCCATCAATAGACAGGGGAAACGAGGCTACACCTTC.

This chain uses TRBV27 with TRBJ1-6, with D unclear. In germline, CDR1 is MNHEY, CDR2 SMNVEV (reference sequence). V lost 5 bases and J lost 12, with 17 bases in between. The CDR3 has 14 residues. CDR3 residues: CASSPKDGPGPLHF. The CDR3 DNA reads TGTGCCAGCAGTCCGAAGGACGGTCCGGGACCCCTCCACTTT.

The J gene is TRBJ2-7, the V gene TRBV5-6, with D perhaps TRBD1 (7 bases). Germline CDR1 is SGHDT and CDR2 is YYEEEE. V was pared by 4 bases and J by 6 bases, with 17 bases between. The CDR3 extends over 14 amino acids. CDR3 region: CASSAGQPTLEQYF. Written as DNA, the CDR3 is TGTGCCAGCAGCGCGGGACAGCCAACACTCGAGCAGTACTTC.

The sample holds one count of this clone. The chain couples TRBV6-5 to TRBJ1-6, with 7 nucleotides matching TRBD1. The CDR3 has 14 amino acids. From germline, CDR1 is MNHEY and CDR2 SVGAGI. V was pared by 6 bases and J by 5 bases, with 4 bases of the junction left unmatched. CDR3 in amino acids: CASRIGTDNSPLHF. The CDR3 DNA follows: TGTGCCAGCAGGATCGGGACAGATAATTCACCCCTCCACTTT.

The rearrangement uses TRBV15 and TRBJ2-2, with D perhaps TRBD2 (6 bases). CDR3 length: 15 amino acids. Trimming took 9 bases from V and 0 from J, leaving 14 bases between them. Germline CDR1 and CDR2: LNHNV and YYDKDF (reference sequence). The CDR3 reads CATSRGTANTGELFF. CDR3 DNA: TGTGCCACTTCCCGCGGGACCGCGAACACCGGGGAGCTGTTTTTT.

This chain uses TRBV9 with TRBJ2-7, with 7 nucleotides matching TRBD1. The CDR3 totals 15 residues. Trimming cost V 0 bases and J 5 bases; bases outside gene matches: 8. Germline V CDR1 and CDR2: SGDLS, YYNGEE. The CDR3: CASSVEGTVRDEQYF. The CDR3 DNA reads as TGTGCCAGCAGCGTAGAGGGGACAGTTAGGGACGAGCAGTACTTC.

The rearrangement uses TRBV11-3 and TRBJ2-1, with TRBD2 as a possible D gene (6 bases). The CDR3 spans 14 residues. With 3 bases removed from V and 10 bases from J, the gap between germline ends came to 16 bases. Germline loops: CDR1 SGHNT, CDR2 YENEEA. CDR3 region: CASSLGRASDEQFF. CDR3 DNA: TGTGCCAGCAGCTTGGGTAGGGCTAGCGACGAGCAGTTCTTC.

This clone was recorded only once. The gene calls are TRBV19 and TRBJ1-5; D possibly corresponds to TRBD1 (5 bases). Germline CDR1 LNHDA, CDR2 SQIVND (reference sequence). This CDR3 has 13 residues. V was pared by 7 bases and J by 2 bases, with 9 bases between. CDR3 protein: CASNGGGNQPQHF. CDR3 in DNA: TGTGCCAGTAATGGGGGGGGCAATCAGCCCCAGCATTTT.

V and J are TRBV6-4 and TRBJ2-3; 15 nucleotides align to TRBD2. CDR1 and CDR2 from the germline V gene are MRHNA and SNTAGT. The junction had 5 bases not matched to a gene; V was cut back by 4 bases and J by 6 bases. The length of the CDR3 is 16 residues. The CDR3 coding sequence is TGTGCCAGCAGTGCCGGGACTAGCGGGGGGCGCGATACGCAGTATTTT. It encodes CASSAGTSGGRDTQYF.

The V gene is TRBV5-1, the J gene TRBJ2-7; D unresolved. The CDR3 contains 14 residues. Germline loops: CDR1 SGHRS, CDR2 YFSETQ. The V end lost 0 bases, the J end lost 4 bases, and 11 bases lay between the germline ends. This CDR3 is CASSLGLTPYEQYF. The CDR3, as DNA: TGCGCCAGCAGCTTGGGACTGACACCTTACGAGCAGTACTTC.